One and the same sample provided the 19 T cell receptor beta chains below, sequenced in a study of blood T cell repertoires in COVID-19. Profiled with immunoSEQ multiplex PCR; TCRdb holds only in-frame clones, not every one. The profile shows approximately 90,000 clones, approximately 90% of them singletons. The sequenced material came from peripheral blood. The receptors originated from a man in his 60s with acute or convalescent COVID-19.

This rearrangement joins TRBV7-2 to TRBJ1-5, with D maybe TRBD1 (6 bases). The CDR3 sequence is 13 residues long. Looked up from germline, CDR1 is SGHTA and CDR2 is FQGNSA. Trimming took off 4 bases at V and 5 bases at J, with 9 bases between the two ends. CDR3 in DNA: TGTGCCAGCAGCTCTCGGACAGATCAGCCCCAGCATTTT. This codes for CASSSRTDQPQHF.

The chain employs TRBV2 and TRBJ1-5, with 7 bases fitting TRBD1. CDR1 SNHLY and CDR2 FYNNEI come from the germline V gene. V dropped 2 bases and J dropped 4; count of bases not matched to a gene: 2. The CDR3 length is 14 residues. The CDR3 bases are TGTGCCAGCAGTGAACGGGACAGAAATCAGCCCCAGCATTTT. Protein product: CASSERDRNQPQHF. Drawing the rest from reference TRBV2 and TRBJ1-5, the complete variable domain is EPEVTQTPSHQVTQMGQEVILRCVPISNHLYFYWYRQILGQKVEFLVSFYNNEISEKSEIFDDQFSVERPDGSNFTLKIRSTKLEDSAMYFCASSERDRNQPQHFGDGTRLSIL.

The chain couples TRBV5-1 to TRBJ2-2, with 12 bases aligning to TRBD2. Germline V gene sequence: CDR1 SGHRS, CDR2 YFSETQ. CDR3 length: 18 amino acids. The trim removed 2 bases at V and 4 bases at J, leaving 9 bases unmatched. DNA for the CDR3: TGCGCCAGCAGCTTACCCCTAGCGGGGGGGCCGCCCACCGGGGAGCTGTTTTTT. Residues: CASSLPLAGGPPTGELFF. Filled out from reference TRBV5-1 and TRBJ2-2, the complete variable domain reads KAGVTQTPRYLIKTRGQQVTLSCSPISGHRSVSWYQQTPGQGLQFLFEYFSETQRNKGNFPGRFSGRQFSNSRSEMNVSTLELGDSALYLCASSLPLAGGPPTGELFFGEGSRLTVL.

The CDR3 here is CATSDETGGYTF. The CDR3 bases are TGTGCCACCAGTGATGAGACTGGTGGCTACACCTTC. This chain links TRBV24-1 with TRBJ1-2; no firm D call. Germline V gives CDR1 KGHDR, CDR2 SFDVKD. The CDR3 contains 12 residues. V lost 3 bases and J 7 bases, leaving 8 bases between the germline ends.

This clone has more than one count but fewer than ten. V gene TRBV6-1 combines with J gene TRBJ1-2; 11 bases map to TRBD1. This CDR3 is built from 16 residues. V lost 2 bases to trimming and J lost 5 bases; unmatched junction nucleotides: 7. CDR1 MNHNS and CDR2 SASEGT come from the germline V gene. DNA of the CDR3: TGTGCCAGCAGTGAACAGGACAGGGGGCTGAGGTATGGCTACACCTTC. Protein: CASSEQDRGLRYGYTF.

The genes are TRBV19 and TRBJ1-1, with 9 bases identical to TRBD1. After removal of 3 bases from V and 3 bases from J, the junction contained 8 bases not matched to a gene. CDR3 size: 16 residues. Germline V gene data show CDR1 as LNHDA and CDR2 as SQIVND (reference sequence). In DNA form, the CDR3 reads TGTGCCAGTAGTATGGTAAGTCGGACAGGGGACACTGAAGCTTTCTTT. Protein product: CASSMVSRTGDTEAFF.

The chain joins TRBV7-2 to TRBJ1-2, with D maybe TRBD1 (6 bases). V was cut by 5 bases and J by 7 bases, with 26 bases left in between. This CDR3 has 17 amino acids. Germline V lookup: CDR1 SGHTA, CDR2 FQGNSA. The chain's CDR3 is CASSPEGRGGSVRGYTF. The CDR3 nucleotides are TGTGCCAGCAGCCCCGAGGGCAGGGGTGGATCGGTGCGTGGCTACACCTTC.

J is TRBJ1-3 and V is TRBV7-2, with D possibly TRBD1 on 6 matching bases. Looked up from germline, CDR1 is SGHTA and CDR2 is FQGNSA. The V end lost 5 bases, the J end lost 4 bases, and 18 bases lay between the germline ends. The CDR3 is 16 residues long. CDR3 amino acids: CASSKSYRETGNTIYF. As DNA, the CDR3 is TGTGCCAGCAGCAAAAGCTACAGGGAAACGGGAAACACCATATATTTT.

The chain is built from TRBV7-9 and TRBJ2-2, with D possibly being TRBD2 (5 bases). The CDR3 is made up of 14 amino acids. V was pared by 6 bases and J by 3 bases, with 11 bases between. From germline, CDR1 is SEHNR and CDR2 FQNEAQ (reference sequence). This chain's CDR3 is CASRQTGYTGELFF. Written as DNA, the CDR3 is TGTGCCAGCAGACAAACGGGGTACACCGGGGAGCTGTTTTTT.

The chain joins TRBV5-8 to TRBJ1-5; D not certain. This CDR3 comprises 14 residues. Germline V CDR1 and CDR2: SGHTS, YDEGEE. Trimming removed 0 bases from V and 1 base from J, with 5 bases in between. CDR3 loop: CASSLGASNQPQHF. In DNA form, the CDR3 reads TGTGCCAGCAGCTTGGGAGCCAGCAATCAGCCCCAGCATTTT.

This chain links TRBV25-1 with TRBJ2-1; 14 nucleotides line up with TRBD2. V lost 3 bases and J lost 8; bases outside the gene matches: 6. CDR1 and CDR2 (germline): MGHDK, SYGVNS. The CDR3 runs 16 residues. The CDR3 reads CASSEPGLAGVDEQFF. The CDR3 bases are TGTGCCAGCAGTGAGCCGGGACTAGCGGGGGTAGATGAGCAGTTCTTC.

J is TRBJ1-1 and V is TRBV4-1; 9 bases map to TRBD1. The germline gives CDR1 MGHRA, CDR2 YSYEKL. This CDR3 is 16 amino acids long. With V trimmed by 4 bases and J by 1 base, 7 bases remained unmatched. CDR3 sequence (DNA): TGCGCCAGCAGCCGGATATCGACAGGGGGGAACACTGAAGCTTTCTTT. Its protein product is CASSRISTGGNTEAFF.

The chain is built from TRBV7-8 and TRBJ1-1, with TRBD1 matching over 8 bases. The CDR3 contains 15 residues. Germline assignment: CDR1 SGHVS and CDR2 FQNEAQ. V lost 5 bases, J lost 7 bases, and 12 bases stayed unmatched. CDR3 amino acids: CASSATQGADVEAFF. The DNA for the CDR3 is TGTGCCAGCAGCGCCACGCAGGGGGCTGATGTTGAAGCTTTCTTT. The full variable domain, in which reference TRBV7-8 and TRBJ1-1 provide the parts outside the CDR3, is GAGVSQSPRYKVAKRGQDVALRCDPISGHVSLFWYQQALGQGPEFLTYFQNEAQLDKSGLPSDRFFAERPEGSVSTLKIQRTQQEDSAVYLCASSATQGADVEAFFGQGTRLTVV.

The chain employs TRBV5-1 and TRBJ1-3; TRBD1 matches 8 bases. The junction had 2 bases not matched to a gene; V was cut back by 4 bases and J by 2 bases. This CDR3 region has 14 residues. CDR1 is SGHRS and CDR2 is YFSETQ in the germline V gene. CDR3 amino acids: CASSHRGTGNTIYF. The CDR3 DNA is TGCGCCAGCAGCCACAGGGGGACTGGAAACACCATATATTTT.

The J gene is TRBJ2-7, the V gene TRBV7-2; D is uncertain. CDR1 and CDR2 from the germline V gene are SGHTA and FQGNSA. The CDR3 length is 13 residues. Between the trimmed V and J ends, which lost 3 bases and 1 base, there was a span of 7 bases. CDR3 loop: CASSFPGSYEQYF. The CDR3 DNA sequence: TGTGCCAGCAGCTTCCCAGGTTCCTACGAGCAGTACTTC.

The rearrangement joins TRBV9 to TRBJ1-1; 7 nucleotides agree with TRBD1. CDR1 is SGDLS and CDR2 is YYNGEE in the germline V gene. Trimming cost V 3 bases and J 10 bases; bases outside gene matches: 12. The CDR3 has 14 residues. CDR3 loop: CASSEDLNRGTAFF. The CDR3 nucleotides read TGTGCCAGCAGCGAAGACCTAAACAGGGGCACAGCTTTCTTT.

CDR3 nucleotides: TGTGCCAGCAGGCAGGTACAGGGGATCTACAATGAGCAGTTCTTC. Its translation is CASRQVQGIYNEQFF. V usage is TRBV7-8 and J usage is TRBJ2-1; the match to TRBD1 covers 7 bases. The ends lost 6 bases at V and 3 bases at J; junction bases unmatched: 8. Germline values: CDR1 SGHVS, CDR2 FQNEAQ. The CDR3 is made up of 15 amino acids.

This chain joins TRBV11-2 and TRBJ1-6; D is unresolved. V shed 5 bases and J shed 0 bases, with 11 bases lying between them. The CDR3 sequence is 16 residues long. The germline CDR1 and CDR2 sequences are SGHAT and FQNNGV. CDR3 bases: TGTGCCAGCAGCCGGCTAGGGAGCTCCTATAATTCACCCCTCCACTTT. The encoded protein is CASSRLGSSYNSPLHF. Full variable domain (remainder filled in from reference TRBV11-2 and TRBJ1-6): EAGVAQSPRYKIIEKRQSVAFWCNPISGHATLYWYQQILGQGPKLLIQFQNNGVVDDSQLPKDRFSAERLKGVDSTLKIQPAKLEDSAVYLCASSRLGSSYNSPLHFGNGTRLTVT.

Of note for this clone: At one end the junction does not follow the germline gene, possibly because of a read error. In the same sample, other DNA sequences code for this CDR3. The chain combines TRBV24-1 with TRBJ2-2, with 7 bases fitting TRBD1. The CDR3 consists of 15 residues. Looked up from germline, CDR1 is KGHDR and CDR2 is SFDVKD. DNA for the CDR3: TGTGCCACCAGTGCCGGGACAGCAAGCACCGGGGAGCTATTTTTT. It codes for CATSAGTASTGELFF.